The rows below give T cell receptor beta chains drawn from one sample of a study of blood T cell repertoires in COVID-19. Repertoires were generated with immunoSEQ multiplex PCR, while TCRdb's copy carries only in-frame clones and drops some. Among 110,000 to 150,000 clones listed, under 90% were seen once. Sequencing used peripheral blood. These receptors were obtained from a human donor in a cohort sampled during active COVID-19. Each CDR3 is given with its conserved first and last residue. A D gene is named only where the DNA matches it firmly. Not all rows give a size; the values are once, few, many and, for expanded clones, a class.

>-|TRBJ1-1|TRBV18|-
CASSLASSRVNTEAFF
TGTGCCAGCTCTTTAGCCTCGTCCAGGGTGAACACTGAAGCTTTCTTT
>-|TRBJ2-7|TRBV7-2|-
CASSLSREDEQYF
TGTGCCAGCAGCTTAAGCAGGGAAGACGAGCAGTACTTC
>-|TRBJ2-7|TRBV5-1|-
CASSLDPGSAIPYEQYF
TGCGCCAGCAGCTTGGACCCAGGGTCCGCAATACCCTACGAGCAGTACTTC
>-|TRBJ2-2|TRBV29-1|-
CSVLLRELTGELFF
TGCAGCGTTTTGTTGAGGGAACTCACCGGGGAGCTGTTTTTT
>-|TRBJ2-1|TRBV2|once
CASRVTGSPQFF
TGTGCCAGCAGGGTAACAGGGTCCCCGCAGTTCTTC
>-|TRBJ2-7|TRBV19|-
CASSSIAVGYEQYF
TGTGCCAGTAGTTCTATAGCGGTGGGCTACGAGCAGTACTTC
>-|TRBJ2-7|TRBV2|-
CASSRASGGPYEQYF
TGTGCCAGCAGTAGAGCGTCGGGGGGCCCCTACGAGCAGTACTTC
>-|TRBJ1-5|TRBV2|-
CASSVDRNNQPQHF
TGTGCCAGCAGTGTCGACAGAAACAATCAGCCCCAGCATTTT
>TRBD1|TRBJ2-7|TRBV28|-
CASHRGGDEQYF
TGTGCCAGCCACAGGGGTGGGGACGAGCAGTACTTC
>TRBD1|TRBJ1-6|TRBV7-2|once
CASSDRGLVSPLHF
TGTGCCAGCAGCGACAGGGGGCTGGTTTCACCCCTCCACTTT
>TRBD1|TRBJ2-7|TRBV28|once
CASSQQGAVGEQYF
TGTGCCAGCAGTCAACAGGGGGCCGTAGGCGAGCAGTACTTC
>TRBD1|TRBJ1-4|TRBV10-1|-
CARMRDSLHQSEKLFF
TGCGCCAGAATGCGGGACAGTTTGCATCAATCGGAAAAACTGTTTTTT
>-|TRBJ2-7|TRBV5-4|-
CASSLVDRSEWVYEQYF
TGTGCCAGCAGCTTGGTGGACAGATCTGAGTGGGTCTACGAGCAGTACTTC
>-|TRBJ2-6|TRBV20-1|-
CSASGGPSGANVLTF
TGCAGTGCCAGTGGTGGCCCCTCTGGGGCCAACGTCCTGACTTTC
>-|TRBJ2-7|TRBV4-3|-
CASSQEGPGETHYEQYF
TGCGCCAGCAGCCAAGAAGGTCCGGGGGAGACCCATTACGAGCAGTACTTC
>-|TRBJ1-2|TRBV27|-
CASSPWGRGHGYTF
TGTGCCAGCAGTCCATGGGGCAGGGGACATGGCTACACCTTC
>TRBD2|TRBJ2-5|TRBV7-8|once
CASSSFPGLGETQYF
TGTGCCAGCAGCTCCTTCCCGGGACTAGGCGAGACCCAGTACTTC
>-|TRBJ1-5|TRBV2|-
CASRGAWASQPQHF
TGTGCCAGCAGGGGGGCCTGGGCGAGTCAGCCCCAGCATTTT
>-|TRBJ1-5|TRBV19|-
CASSLFKGNSQPQHF
TGTGCCAGTAGTTTATTTAAGGGGAACTCTCAGCCCCAGCATTTT